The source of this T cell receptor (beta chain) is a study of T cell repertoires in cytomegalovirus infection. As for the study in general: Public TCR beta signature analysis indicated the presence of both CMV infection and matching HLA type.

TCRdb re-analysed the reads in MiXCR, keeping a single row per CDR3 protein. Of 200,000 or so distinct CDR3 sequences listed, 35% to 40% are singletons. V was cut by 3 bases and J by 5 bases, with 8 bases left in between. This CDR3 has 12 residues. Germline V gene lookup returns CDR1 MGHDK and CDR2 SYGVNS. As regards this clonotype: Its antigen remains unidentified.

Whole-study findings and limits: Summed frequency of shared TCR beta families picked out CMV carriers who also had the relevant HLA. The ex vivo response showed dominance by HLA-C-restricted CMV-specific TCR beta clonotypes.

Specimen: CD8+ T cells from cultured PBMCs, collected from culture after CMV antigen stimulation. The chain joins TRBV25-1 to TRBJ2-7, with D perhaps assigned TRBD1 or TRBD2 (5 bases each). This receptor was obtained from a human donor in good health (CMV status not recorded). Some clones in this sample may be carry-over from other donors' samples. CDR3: CASSEGTDEQYF. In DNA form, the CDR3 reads TGTGCCAGCAGTGAGGGGACGGACGAGCAGTACTTC.